The 24 T cell receptor beta chains presented below share a single source sample, sequenced in a study of OX40 agonist ivuxolimab in advanced cancers. Here immunoSEQ multiplex PCR was the method, and the copy in TCRdb shows in-frame clones only, minus some. The table lists some 41,000 clones, about 89% of them singletons. Sequencing used CD4+ or CD8+ T cells sorted from blood, obtained in a trial of the OX40 agonist ivuxolimab. All receptors derive from an adult with an advanced solid tumor such as melanoma, head and neck, liver or kidney cancer.

The chain links TRBV28 to TRBJ2-3; D is possibly TRBD1 (6 bases). V dropped 7 bases and J dropped 9 bases, with 14 bases sitting between them. The CDR3 spans 12 residues. CDR1 and CDR2 (germline): MDHEN, SYDVKM. The CDR3 sequence: CASNSDSRTQYF. The CDR3 DNA is TGTGCCAGCAATTCGGACAGTAGGACGCAGTATTTT.

CDR3 nucleotides: TGTGCCATCAGTGAGAAGCAAGGGGCCGATGGCTACACCTTC. It is translated as CAISEKQGADGYTF. The chain combines TRBV10-3 with TRBJ1-2; a possible D gene is TRBD1 (5 bases). This CDR3 is 14 amino acids long. Between the trimmed V and J ends, which lost 2 bases and 6 bases, there was a span of 13 bases. The V gene's germline CDR1 is ENHRY and CDR2 SYGVKD.

The chain links TRBV6-5 to TRBJ2-7, with D unclear. Trimming removed 4 bases from V and 4 bases from J, with 5 bases in between. CDR1 and CDR2 from the germline V gene are MNHEY and SVGAGI. The CDR3 is 11 residues long. The CDR3 nucleotides are TGTGCCAGCAGTTTTCAGTACGAGCAGTACTTC. Protein sequence: CASSFQYEQYF.

J is TRBJ2-7 and V is TRBV7-8; 9 bases map to TRBD1. This CDR3 has 16 residues. Losses at the gene ends were 5 bases for V and 5 bases for J; bases not matched to a gene: 13. The germline CDR1 and CDR2 sequences are SGHVS and FQNEAQ. CDR3 coding DNA: TGTGCCAGCAGCCGCCCCCAAGGGACAGGGTTCCACGAGCAGTACTTC. Its protein product is CASSRPQGTGFHEQYF.

This clone was recorded once. This chain connects TRBV12-5 to TRBJ1-2; no clear D gene. CDR1 is LGHNT and CDR2 is FRNRAP in the germline V gene. The V gene lost 3 bases and the J gene lost 6 bases, with 11 bases spanning the gap. This CDR3 is 13 amino acids long. The CDR3 sequence is CASGFRVTDGYTF. CDR3 nucleotide sequence: TGTGCTAGTGGTTTCCGGGTCACGGATGGCTACACCTTC.

This rearrangement joins TRBV5-4 to TRBJ2-7; D possibly corresponds to TRBD2 (6 bases). Deletions cut 4 bases from V and 4 bases from J, with 12 bases between. CDR3 length equals 13 residues. Germline values: CDR1 SGHNT, CDR2 YYREEE (reference sequence). For the CDR3, the DNA is TGTGCCAGCAGCCGCCGGAGGGTGTACGAGCAGTACTTC. Translating it yields CASSRRRVYEQYF.

In DNA form, the CDR3 reads TGTGCCAGCAGCTCAGGGGTTACCTCCGGGGTCACAGATACGCAGTATTTT. Amino acid sequence: CASSSGVTSGVTDTQYF. This chain uses TRBV5-4 with TRBJ2-3; D possibly corresponds to TRBD1 (6 bases). The CDR3 totals 17 residues. Germline V gives CDR1 SGHNT, CDR2 YYREEE (reference sequence). V dropped 3 bases and J dropped 2 bases, with 19 bases sitting between them.

This sequence joins TRBV7-2 and TRBJ1-1, with D tentatively TRBD1 (5 bases). CDR1 is SGHTA and CDR2 is FQGNSA in the germline V gene. This CDR3 is 13 amino acids long. The ends were cut back, 1 base at V and 11 bases at J, with 14 bases in the middle. The CDR3 sequence: CASSLVYRPGAFF. In DNA form, the CDR3 reads TGTGCCAGCAGCTTAGTATACAGGCCCGGGGCTTTCTTT.

The chain has TRBV11-3 and TRBJ2-7; D ambiguous. The length of the CDR3 is 13 residues. V shed 5 bases and J shed 3 bases, with 11 bases lying between them. Germline CDR1 is SGHNT and CDR2 is YENEEA. The CDR3 region has the DNA TGTGCCAGCAGCCCCGGGTTTGGCTACGAGCAGTACTTC. Protein product: CASSPGFGYEQYF.

The chain couples TRBV19 to TRBJ2-7; TRBD1 matches 7 bases. The CDR3 has 14 amino acids. Germline V gives CDR1 LNHDA, CDR2 SQIVND (reference sequence). The ends lost 5 bases at V and 1 base at J; junction bases unmatched: 5. The CDR3 DNA sequence: TGTGCCAGTAGTCCGAGGACAGGATCCTACGAGCAGTACTTC. Protein: CASSPRTGSYEQYF.

There are a few counts of this clone. The genes are TRBV7-2 and TRBJ2-1; D not certain. The CDR3 sequence is 11 residues long. Germline V lookup: CDR1 SGHTA, CDR2 FQGNSA. The V end was cut by 5 bases, the J end by 2 bases, with 1 base between. DNA of the CDR3: TGTGCCAGCAGCCCCTACAATGAGCAGTTCTTC. It encodes CASSPYNEQFF.

This chain connects TRBV20-1 to TRBJ2-3; 7 positions match TRBD1. CDR1 and CDR2 (germline): DFQATT, SNEGSKA (reference sequence). J was trimmed by 9 bases and V by 5 bases; bases with no gene match: 5. This CDR3 has 11 amino acids. CDR3 coding DNA: TGCAGTGCTTCGTCGACAGGGACGCAGTATTTT. Translation gives CSASSTGTQYF.

The V and J genes are TRBV28 and TRBJ2-3, with 9 nucleotides matching TRBD1. Germline V gene data show CDR1 as MDHEN and CDR2 as SYDVKM. The CDR3 is 14 residues long. Unmatched junction bases numbered 11, after V lost 11 bases and J lost 5 bases. CDR3 coding DNA: TGTGCCGGCTCAGGGGGACAGGGTGGAGATACGCAGTATTTT. It codes for CAGSGGQGGDTQYF.

The chain links TRBV7-3 to TRBJ1-2; 8 bases map to TRBD1. Germline values: CDR1 SGHTA, CDR2 FQGTGA. The V gene end was trimmed by 2 bases and the J gene end by 4 bases; junction bases not matched to a gene: 9. The CDR3 contains 16 residues. CDR3 nucleotide sequence: TGTGCCAGCAGCTTAGGACAGGGAGGGCTGGGCTATGGCTACACCTTC. Translation gives CASSLGQGGLGYGYTF.

The chain combines TRBV7-6 with TRBJ2-1; D is possibly TRBD2 (5 bases). V lost 2 bases to trimming and J lost 12 bases, with 14 bases between them. The CDR3 covers 13 residues. Germline assignment: CDR1 SGHVS and CDR2 FNYEAQ. CDR3 bases: TGTGCCAGCAGCTTACAACGGGAAGCTGGGCAGTTCTTC. Its translation: CASSLQREAGQFF.

The chain is built from TRBV18 and TRBJ2-5, with 8 bases lining up with TRBD1. Germline V gene lookup returns CDR1 KGHSH and CDR2 LQKENI. J was trimmed by 2 bases and V by 4 bases; bases with no gene match: 3. This CDR3 comprises 14 residues. The CDR3 DNA sequence: TGTGCCAGCTCACTGGGACAGGAGCAAGAGACCCAGTACTTC. Translated: CASSLGQEQETQYF.

As to this clone: The junction and the germline gene differ at one end; a read error may be behind it. The chain links TRBV5-1 to TRBJ2-5, with TRBD1 identical over 9 bases. The CDR3 length is 13 residues. CDR1 SGHRS and CDR2 YFSETQ come from the germline V gene. The CDR3 reads CASSLAPGQGLDF. CDR3 DNA sequence: TGCGCCAGCAGCTTGGCCCCGGGACAGGGTTTAGACTTC.

J is TRBJ1-4 and V is TRBV28, with D perhaps matching TRBD1 (5 bases). Germline lookup yields CDR1 MDHEN and CDR2 SYDVKM. Between the trimmed V and J ends, which lost 8 bases and 8 bases, there was a span of 18 bases. The CDR3 loop spans 14 amino acids. The CDR3 reads CASYGGDLGEKLFF. The CDR3 coding sequence is TGTGCCAGCTATGGTGGGGACTTAGGGGAAAAACTGTTTTTT.

V usage is TRBV7-8 and J usage is TRBJ2-3, with 7 bases identical to TRBD1. V shed 5 bases, J shed 4 bases, and the junction held 6 bases outside the gene matches. The CDR3 totals 14 residues. Germline V gene lookup returns CDR1 SGHVS and CDR2 FQNEAQ. CDR3 sequence: CASSPGTAADTQYF. The CDR3, as DNA: TGTGCCAGCAGCCCCGGGACAGCAGCAGATACGCAGTATTTT.

This chain links TRBV5-4 with TRBJ1-1, with 9 bases matching TRBD1. V shed 3 bases and J 0 bases; nucleotides not matched to a gene: 0. Germline CDR1 is SGHNT and CDR2 is YYREEE (reference sequence). The CDR3 spans 14 residues. The CDR3 loop is CASSWTGVNTEAFF. The CDR3 bases are TGTGCCAGCAGCTGGACAGGGGTGAACACTGAAGCTTTCTTT.

This clone was counted once. The chain recombines TRBV4-3 with TRBJ2-2, with D possibly matching TRBD1 (5 bases). Trimming left V 5 bases short and J 8 bases short, with 15 bases between. Looked up from germline, CDR1 is LGHNA and CDR2 is YSLEER. The CDR3 spans 14 residues. The CDR3 DNA reads as TGCGCCAGCAGCTCCTTAGACAGTCGGGGGGAGCTGTTTTTT. Protein: CASSSLDSRGELFF.

The chain links TRBV7-9 to TRBJ1-2; no definite D call. Deletions cut 3 bases from V and 0 bases from J, with 8 bases between. This CDR3 has 14 amino acids. Germline values: CDR1 SEHNR, CDR2 FQNEAQ (reference sequence). Here the CDR3 reads CASSFRGPNYGYTF. CDR3 DNA sequence: TGTGCCAGCAGCTTCCGTGGGCCTAACTATGGCTACACCTTC.

The chain uses TRBV2 and TRBJ2-3; D unclear. Germline V gives CDR1 SNHLY, CDR2 FYNNEI. Trimming removed 7 bases at V and 1 base at J, with 6 bases between. The CDR3 runs 12 residues. CDR3 sequence reads: CASNGGTDTQYF. In nucleotides, the CDR3 is TGTGCCAGCAATGGGGGCACAGATACGCAGTATTTT. The variable domain in full, completed from reference TRBV2 and TRBJ2-3, reads EPEVTQTPSHQVTQMGQEVILRCVPISNHLYFYWYRQILGQKVEFLVSFYNNEISEKSEIFDDQFSVERPDGSNFTLKIRSTKLEDSAMYFCASNGGTDTQYFGPGTRLTVL.

The genes are TRBV5-1 and TRBJ1-1; weak D call: TRBD1 (6 bases). This CDR3 comprises 13 residues. The V end was cut by 3 bases, the J end by 2 bases, with 8 bases between. Germline loops: CDR1 SGHRS, CDR2 YFSETQ. This CDR3 reads CASSSGQNTEAFF. The CDR3, as DNA: TGCGCCAGCAGCTCGGGACAAAACACTGAAGCTTTCTTT.